A single sample gave rise to the 12 T cell receptor beta chains below, sequenced in a study of T-cell memory formation after mild COVID-19. MiXCR was run by TCRdb on the 5' RACE reads, yielding one entry per CDR3 protein. This table has roughly 510,000 distinct CDR3 sequences, 15% to 20% appearing once. Sample: PBMCs or a T cell subset sorted from them (not recorded which). The receptors were gathered from an adult woman who had mild COVID-19 (a few samples of this study predate the infection). Cell type and time point are not known.

The V and J genes are TRBV4-3 and TRBJ1-3; 8 bases match TRBD1. Trimming at V came to 1 base and at J to 0 bases, leaving 11 bases not matched to a gene. The CDR3 extends over 19 amino acids. The germline gives CDR1 LGHNA, CDR2 YSLEER. Here the CDR3 reads CASSQAGQGLWLSGNTIYF. CDR3 DNA: TGCGCCAGCAGCCAAGCCGGACAGGGTCTGTGGCTCTCTGGAAACACCATATATTTT.

The rearrangement uses TRBV12-3 or TRBV12-4 and TRBJ2-6, with D unclear. The CDR3 consists of 14 residues. Trimming pared 7 bases from V and 2 bases from J, leaving 9 bases between. The CDR3 is CASIDRAGANVLTF. DNA for the CDR3: TGTGCCAGCATCGATCGGGCTGGGGCCAACGTCCTGACTTTC.

The rearrangement joins TRBV5-1 to TRBJ2-2; weak D call: TRBD2 (7 bases). V was trimmed by 3 bases and J by 2 bases, leaving 11 bases between them. Germline V gene sequence: CDR1 SGHRS, CDR2 YFSETQ. The CDR3 loop spans 15 amino acids. CDR3 region: CASSSRGGNTGELFF. The CDR3 nucleotides are TGCGCCAGCAGCTCTCGCGGGGGCAACACCGGGGAGCTGTTTTTT.

The chain employs TRBV6-6 and TRBJ2-1; D uncertain. Per germline, CDR1 MNHNY and CDR2 SVGAGI (reference sequence). The CDR3 loop spans 15 amino acids. The V end lost 1 base, the J end lost 5 bases, and 12 bases lay between the germline ends. CDR3 region: CASSYYPRADNEQFF. In DNA, the CDR3 is TGTGCCAGCAGTTACTATCCCCGGGCAGACAATGAGCAGTTCTTC.

This clonotype was seen a few times. This chain connects TRBV6-6 to TRBJ1-2, with D maybe TRBD1 (6 bases). The germline V gene has CDR1 MNHNY and CDR2 SVGAGI (reference sequence). Trimming took off 6 bases at V and 0 bases at J, with 11 bases between the two ends. This CDR3 is built from 14 residues. Here the CDR3 DNA reads TGTGCCAGCAGCCGGACAGAAGCTAACTATGGCTACACCTTC. Translating gives CASSRTEANYGYTF.

The chain links TRBV7-9 to TRBJ2-7, with D possibly being TRBD1 or TRBD2 (5 bases each). Trimming stripped 2 bases from V and 4 bases from J, with 9 bases between. Germline V CDR1 and CDR2: SEHNR, FQNEAQ (reference sequence). The CDR3 has 13 amino acids. CDR3 nucleotide sequence: TGTGCCAGCAGCTTACGGGACCAATACGAGCAGTACTTC. Translated, it gives CASSLRDQYEQYF.

The genes are TRBV25-1 and TRBJ2-1; D is unclear. V was pared by 1 base and J by 6 bases, with 7 bases between. This CDR3 contains 13 residues. Germline V CDR1 and CDR2: MGHDK, SYGVNS. The CDR3 loop is CASSEFGVNEQFF. As DNA, the CDR3 is TGTGCCAGCAGTGAATTTGGAGTCAATGAGCAGTTCTTC.

CDR3 nucleotides: TGTGCCAGCAGCTTGTCGGACGGAGCTTATAATTCACCCCTCCACTTT. This encodes CASSLSDGAYNSPLHF. The V and J genes are TRBV7-9 and TRBJ1-6; no definite D call. Germline CDR1 is SEHNR and CDR2 is FQNEAQ (reference sequence). V was pared by 3 bases and J by 4 bases, with 13 bases between. The CDR3 has 16 residues.

The rearrangement joins TRBV23-1 to TRBJ2-3; D uncertain. Being an ORF, TRBV23-1 has a function that is uncertain. This CDR3 has 14 residues. V lost 11 bases, J lost 2 bases, and 17 bases lay in between. The CDR3 spells CAPDRLPNTDTQYF. In DNA, the CDR3 is TGCGCCCCCGATCGTTTACCGAACACAGATACGCAGTATTTT.

V gene TRBV3-1 combines with J gene TRBJ1-2, with D uncertain. V was trimmed by 1 base and J by 7 bases, leaving 4 bases between them. Germline V CDR1 and CDR2: LGHDT, YNNKEL (reference sequence). The CDR3 sequence is 11 residues long. CDR3 residues: CASSQGLGYTF. CDR3 nucleotide sequence: TGTGCCAGCAGCCAAGGCCTTGGCTACACCTTC.

The genes are TRBV5-1 and TRBJ2-1; 9 positions match TRBD2. Germline V lookup: CDR1 SGHRS, CDR2 YFSETQ. Trimming took 3 bases from V and 4 from J; bases not matched to a gene: 11. The CDR3 consists of 17 residues. This CDR3 is CASSSYLGGGAYNEQFF. The CDR3 DNA is TGCGCCAGCAGCTCCTACTTGGGCGGGGGGGCTTACAATGAGCAGTTCTTC. Supplemented by reference TRBV5-1 and TRBJ2-1, the full variable domain reads KAGVTQTPRYLIKTRGQQVTLSCSPISGHRSVSWYQQTPGQGLQFLFEYFSETQRNKGNFPGRFSGRQFSNSRSEMNVSTLELGDSALYLCASSSYLGGGAYNEQFFGPGTRLTVL.

The chain is built from TRBV9 and TRBJ2-1; 8 nucleotides agree with TRBD2. The germline V gene encodes CDR1 SGDLS and CDR2 YYNGEE. The CDR3 length is 15 residues. The trim removed 2 bases at V and 7 bases at J, leaving 8 bases unmatched. The CDR3 sequence: CASSVSGGPGNEQFF. The CDR3 DNA is TGTGCCAGCAGCGTTTCGGGAGGGCCGGGGAATGAGCAGTTCTTC.